This passage covers 8 T cell receptor beta chains from one sample sequenced in a study of cytomegalovirus exposure and HLA in healthy donors. PCR used 60 Vbeta primers and 13 Jbeta primers. The repertoire was sequenced with immunoSEQ multiplex PCR; TCRdb's copy has only in-frame clones and lacks some. The sample has 75,000 to 90,000 clones; roughly four fifths are singletons. Sequencing input: PBMCs. Source of these receptors: a human donor in good health.

This clone was seen just once. The V call is TRBV6-5, the J call TRBJ2-2; D is perhaps TRBD1 (6 bases). V shed 4 bases and J shed 5 bases, with 11 bases lying between them. Germline loops: CDR1 MNHEY, CDR2 SVGAGI. The CDR3 loop spans 14 amino acids. This chain's CDR3 is CASSSYRETGELFF. The CDR3 coding sequence is TGTGCCAGCAGTTCTTACAGGGAAACCGGGGAGCTGTTTTTT.

V usage is TRBV6-1 and J usage is TRBJ1-5; 8 bases match TRBD1. J was trimmed by 4 bases and V by 7 bases; bases with no gene match: 9. This CDR3 region has 15 residues. Germline V lookup: CDR1 MNHNS, CDR2 SASEGT. For the CDR3, the DNA is TGTGCCAGCAAACTACAGGGGGGGACTAATCAGCCCCAGCATTTT. Amino acid sequence: CASKLQGGTNQPQHF.

The chain joins TRBV19 to TRBJ2-3, with 11 nucleotides matching TRBD2. Trimming cost V 5 bases and J 4 bases; bases outside gene matches: 8. The germline V gene has CDR1 LNHDA and CDR2 SQIVND (reference sequence). This CDR3 is 16 amino acids long. CDR3: CASSSVSGGGPDTQYF. DNA of the CDR3: TGTGCCAGTAGTTCCGTTAGCGGGGGGGGGCCAGATACGCAGTATTTT.

The chain has TRBV5-6 and TRBJ2-4, with 8 bases lining up with TRBD1. Germline V CDR1 and CDR2: SGHDT, YYEEEE. The CDR3 is 15 residues long. V dropped 4 bases and J dropped 8; count of bases not matched to a gene: 11. For the CDR3, the DNA is TGTGCCAGCAGCCTAAGACAGGGGTGGGCGGACATTCAGTACTTC. Translation gives CASSLRQGWADIQYF.

The rearrangement links TRBV5-6 to TRBJ1-1, with D possibly TRBD1 on 5 matching bases. V was trimmed by 1 base and J by 2 bases, leaving 15 bases between them. Germline CDR1 reads SGHDT; CDR2 reads YYEEEE. CDR3 length: 16 amino acids. The CDR3: CASSLNMAGYNTEAFF. As DNA, the CDR3 is TGTGCCAGCAGCTTGAATATGGCAGGGTATAACACTGAAGCTTTCTTT.

The chain couples TRBV18 to TRBJ1-2; D might be TRBD1 (5 bases). The ends were cut back, 5 bases at V and 0 bases at J, with 16 bases in the middle. The length of the CDR3 is 16 residues. Germline lookup yields CDR1 KGHSH and CDR2 LQKENI. The CDR3 protein is CASSGIEDTANYGYTF. The CDR3 nucleotides read TGTGCCAGCTCAGGGATTGAGGACACCGCTAACTATGGCTACACCTTC.

The rearrangement links TRBV6-5 to TRBJ1-5; the D gene is possibly TRBD1 (6 bases). Trimming removed 5 bases at V and 4 bases at J, with 15 bases between. CDR1 and CDR2 (germline): MNHEY, SVGAGI. This CDR3 comprises 15 residues. The CDR3 region has the DNA TGTGCCAGCAGTCTGCACAGGGTCGGTAATCAGCCCCAGCATTTT. Its protein product is CASSLHRVGNQPQHF.

The gene calls are TRBV7-2 and TRBJ2-1; 10 nucleotides align to TRBD2. The CDR3 length is 14 residues. V shed 4 bases, J shed 9 bases, and the junction held 6 bases outside the gene matches. In germline, CDR1 is SGHTA, CDR2 FQGNSA. CDR3 in amino acids: CASSSKRGGVEQFF. The CDR3 bases are TGTGCCAGCAGCTCGAAGCGGGGGGGTGTTGAGCAGTTCTTC. The full variable domain, with the rest looked up from reference TRBV7-2 and TRBJ2-1, is GAGVSQSPSNKVTEKGKDVELRCDPISGHTALYWYRQSLGQGLEFLIYFQGNSAPDKSGLPSDRFSAERTGGSVSTLTIQRTQQEDSAVYLCASSSKRGGVEQFFGPGTRLTVL.